This TCR beta chain was found in a study of T cell repertoires in cytomegalovirus infection. The wider study: Public signatures in TCR beta pointed to CMV infection and matching HLA type. Overall study results and limits: There were carriers of CMV plus the relevant HLA, and cumulative public TCR beta family frequency identified them. CMV-specific HLA-C-restricted TCR beta clonotypes dominated the ex vivo response.

One entry per CDR3 protein, called by TCRdb with MiXCR from the reads. The data contain around 290,000 distinct CDR3 sequences, roughly 26% of them singletons. This clonotype came up many times. Its antigen remains unknown. The receptor was isolated from a human donor in good health (CMV status not recorded). Some clones in this sample may be carry-over from other donors' samples. The sequenced material came from PBMCs.

The CDR3 bases are TGTGCCAGCACCGACCCGCCCCACTATGGCTACACCTTC. This translates into CASTDPPHYGYTF. V gene TRBV7-2 combines with J gene TRBJ1-2; no definite D call. Trimming shortened V by 7 bases and J by 3 bases, and 12 bases separated the two germline ends. Germline CDR1 SGHTA, CDR2 FQGNSA. This CDR3 has 13 amino acids. Supplemented by reference TRBV7-2 and TRBJ1-2, the full variable domain reads GAGVSQSPSNKVTEKGKDVELRCDPISGHTALYWYRQSLGQGLEFLIYFQGNSAPDKSGLPSDRFSAERTGGSVSTLTIQRTQQEDSAVYLCASTDPPHYGYTFGSGTRLTVV.